This T cell receptor beta chain was captured by sequencing in a study of beta chain features in type 1 diabetes. Study results and caveats: Among all four CD4+ subsets, Type 1 diabetes patients had TCRB CDR3s that were moderately but significantly shorter.

The table lists this clone with a few counts. Its antigen is as yet unknown. The CDR3 has 12 amino acids. Trimming took 8 bases from V and 2 from J, leaving 10 bases between them. Germline loops: CDR1 GTSNPN, CDR2 SVGIG (reference sequence). Every bit of the isolated RNA underwent reverse transcription, so sequencing read expressed TCRB transcripts. Libraries were prepared by immunoSEQ multiplex PCR; TCRdb keeps only in-frame clonotypes and omits some of them. The sample lists more than 95,000 clones, over 25% occurring once. V and J are TRBV30 and TRBJ1-3; D gene uncertain. The sequenced material came from central memory CD4+ T cells from blood. The source of this sequence is a woman under 30 with type 1 diabetes. Here the CDR3 reads CAAAEPGNTIYF. CDR3 bases: TGTGCCGCGGCTGAGCCTGGAAACACCATATATTTT.